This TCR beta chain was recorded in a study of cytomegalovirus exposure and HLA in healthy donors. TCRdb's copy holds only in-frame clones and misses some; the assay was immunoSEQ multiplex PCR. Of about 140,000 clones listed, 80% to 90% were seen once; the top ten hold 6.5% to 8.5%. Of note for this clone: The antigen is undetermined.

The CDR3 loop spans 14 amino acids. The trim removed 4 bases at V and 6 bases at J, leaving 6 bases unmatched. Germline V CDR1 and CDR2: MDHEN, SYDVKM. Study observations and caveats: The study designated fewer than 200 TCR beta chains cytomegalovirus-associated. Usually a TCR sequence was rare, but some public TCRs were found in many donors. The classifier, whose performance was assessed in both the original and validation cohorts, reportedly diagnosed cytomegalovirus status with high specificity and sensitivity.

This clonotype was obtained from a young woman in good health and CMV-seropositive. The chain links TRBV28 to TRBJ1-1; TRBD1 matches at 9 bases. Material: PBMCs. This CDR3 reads CASSSETGGAEAFF. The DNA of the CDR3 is TGTGCCAGCAGTTCGGAGACAGGGGGGGCTGAAGCTTTCTTT.